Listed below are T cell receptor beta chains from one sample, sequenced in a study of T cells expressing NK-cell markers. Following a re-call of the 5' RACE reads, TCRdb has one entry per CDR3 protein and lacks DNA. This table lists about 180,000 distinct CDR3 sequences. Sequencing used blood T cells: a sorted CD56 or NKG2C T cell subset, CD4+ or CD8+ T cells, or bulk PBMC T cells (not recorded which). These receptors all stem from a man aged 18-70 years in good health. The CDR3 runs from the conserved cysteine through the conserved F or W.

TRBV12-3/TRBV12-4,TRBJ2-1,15,CASKGYSGGQNEQFF
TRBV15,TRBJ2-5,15,CATSIGMGIQETQYF
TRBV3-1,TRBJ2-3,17,CASREHSGVTSTDTQYF
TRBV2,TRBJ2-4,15,CASTPRGEAKNIQYF
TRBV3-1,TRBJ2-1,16,CASSLRTGPSYNEQFF
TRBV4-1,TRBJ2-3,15,CASSQEVRLGDTQYF
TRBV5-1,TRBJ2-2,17,CASSLAGTSVYTGELFF
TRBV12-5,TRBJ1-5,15,CASGLTGTLSQPQHF
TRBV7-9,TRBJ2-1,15,CASSPTSIKQGEQFF
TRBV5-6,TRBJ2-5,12,CASSTLRGTQYF
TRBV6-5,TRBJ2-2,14,CASSYSLEAGELFF
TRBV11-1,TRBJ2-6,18,CASSLAWDTGSGANVLTF
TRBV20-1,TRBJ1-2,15,CSAQEDRVAGYGYTF
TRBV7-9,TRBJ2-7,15,CASSQSAGWPYEQYF
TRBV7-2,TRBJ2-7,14,CASSLVIGVGEQYF
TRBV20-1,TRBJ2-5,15,CSASLGFNLGETQYF
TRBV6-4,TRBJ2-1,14,CASSVLAGWNEQFF
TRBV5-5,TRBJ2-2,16,CASSFPGQGATGELFF
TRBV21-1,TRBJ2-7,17,CASSSPTHIRQRHEQYF
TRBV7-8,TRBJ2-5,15,CASSVVGGVGETQYF
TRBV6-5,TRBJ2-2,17,CASSYSPRVIGTGELFF
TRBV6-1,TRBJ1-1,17,CASSKITGARVDTEAFF
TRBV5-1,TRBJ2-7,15,CASSGTGSFSYEQYF
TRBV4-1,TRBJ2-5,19,CASSRQFQTSGGHQETQYF
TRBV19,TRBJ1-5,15,CASSPGGYSNQPQHF
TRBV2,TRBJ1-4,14,CASSLREGAGKLFF
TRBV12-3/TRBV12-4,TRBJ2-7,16,CASSLAGPTAGVEQYF
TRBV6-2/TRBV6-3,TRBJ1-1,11,CASSREAGAFF
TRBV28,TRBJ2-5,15,CASSTADRVSETQYF
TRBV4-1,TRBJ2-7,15,CASSQDLGAVYEQYF
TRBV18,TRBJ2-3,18,CASSPPFGTPINADTQYF
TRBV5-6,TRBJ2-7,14,CASSLLPSHYEQYF
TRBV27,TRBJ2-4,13,CASSLGLGNIQYF
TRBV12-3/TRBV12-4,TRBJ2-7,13,CASTQGGAGEQYF
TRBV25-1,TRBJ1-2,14,CASSGREGAGGYTF
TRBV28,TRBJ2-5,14,CASRTTGLQETQYF
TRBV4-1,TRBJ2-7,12,CASSSGRREQYF
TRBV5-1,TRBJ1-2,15,CASSDGPSYYYGYTF
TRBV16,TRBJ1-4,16,CASSRGYTAANEKLFF
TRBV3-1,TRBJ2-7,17,CASSQDSQRGGEKEQYF
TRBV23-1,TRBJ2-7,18,CASSQSGERDRGSYEQYF
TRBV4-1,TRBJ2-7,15,CASSQTGGGPYEQYF
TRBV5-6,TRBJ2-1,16,CASSLALMTRYNEQFF
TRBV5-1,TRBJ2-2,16,CASTMWGQVGTGELFF
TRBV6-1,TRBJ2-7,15,CASSDYRRGPYEQYF
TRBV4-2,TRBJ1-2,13,CASSPGTSWGYTF
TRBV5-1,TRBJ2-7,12,CASSASSYEQYF
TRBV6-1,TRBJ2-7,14,CASGGTGTSYEQYF
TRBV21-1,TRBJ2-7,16,CASSDDGTICSYEQYF
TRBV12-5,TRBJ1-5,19,CVSGLVHVRQRKLNQPQHF
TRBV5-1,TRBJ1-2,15,CASSITGTGIYGYTF